This entry lists 11 T cell receptor beta chains sequenced from one sample in a study of blood T cell repertoires in COVID-19. The table came from immunoSEQ multiplex PCR; TCRdb's copy has only in-frame clones and leaves some out. The profile covers about 210,000 clones, with 88% appearing a single time and approximately 1.7% taken by the ten largest. Sequencing used peripheral blood. These receptors all stem from an older man with acute or convalescent COVID-19.

This chain joins TRBV7-3 and TRBJ2-2; 13 bases are a match to TRBD2. With V trimmed by 4 bases and J by 7 bases, 3 bases remained unmatched. The CDR3 covers 15 residues. Per the germline V gene, CDR1 is SGHTA and CDR2 is FQGTGA. CDR3 sequence reads: CASSSRTSGGGELFF. The CDR3 region has the DNA TGTGCCAGCAGCTCACGGACTAGCGGGGGCGGGGAGCTGTTTTTT.

The gene calls are TRBV20-1 and TRBJ1-5, with D hard to call. There are 13 residues in the CDR3. Germline V CDR1 and CDR2: DFQATT, SNEGSKA (reference sequence). V shed 3 bases and J shed 3 bases, with 9 bases lying between them. The CDR3 DNA sequence: TGCAGTGCTAGTGCGGGGATCAATCAGCCCCAGCATTTT. It yields the protein CSASAGINQPQHF.

The chain carries TRBV7-3 and TRBJ2-1; D possibly corresponds to TRBD2 (6 bases). The V and J ends lost 1 base and 2 bases respectively, with 12 bases between them. Germline V gene data show CDR1 as SGHTA and CDR2 as FQGTGA. The CDR3 sequence is 16 residues long. The DNA for the CDR3 is TGTGCCAGCAGCTTAATTGGCGGGGCAACCTACAATGAGCAGTTCTTC. It yields the protein CASSLIGGATYNEQFF.

This chain uses TRBV4-3 with TRBJ2-1; D is unresolved. The CDR3 sequence is 13 residues long. Trimming removed 7 bases from V and 5 bases from J, with 12 bases in between. Germline V lookup: CDR1 LGHNA, CDR2 YSLEER. The CDR3 sequence: CASNNDGDNEQFF. CDR3 nucleotides: TGCGCCAGCAATAACGACGGAGACAATGAGCAGTTCTTC.

The J gene is TRBJ1-5, the V gene TRBV3-1 (or the pseudogene TRBV3-2); D may be TRBD1 (6 bases). The CDR3 has 15 residues. Looked up from germline, CDR1 is LGHDT and CDR2 is YNNKEL (reference sequence). V was cut by 2 bases and J by 7 bases, with 15 bases left in between. The CDR3 DNA reads TGTGCCAGCAGCCAAATACCCGACAGGTCGCAGCCCCAGCATTTT. Amino acid sequence: CASSQIPDRSQPQHF.

The chain has TRBV6-5 and TRBJ2-1; possibly TRBD2 for D (5 bases). This CDR3 spans 15 amino acids. Germline V CDR1 and CDR2: MNHEY, SVGAGI. V shed 7 bases and J shed 7 bases, with 20 bases lying between them. In DNA, the CDR3 is TGTGCCAGCACCGGACGAGGGAGTACCGGAAATGAGCAGTTCTTC. Encoded protein: CASTGRGSTGNEQFF.

The CDR3: CASSFTQKYRQPGQGKTGELFF. As DNA, the CDR3 is TGCGCCAGCAGCTTTACCCAAAAATACCGTCAACCGGGACAGGGTAAGACCGGGGAGCTGTTTTTT. V and J are TRBV5-1 and TRBJ2-2; 9 bases agree with TRBD1. The CDR3 is 22 residues long. Germline values: CDR1 SGHRS, CDR2 YFSETQ. Unmatched junction bases numbered 25, after V lost 2 bases and J lost 5 bases.

V is TRBV5-1 and J is TRBJ2-2; possibly TRBD1 for D (5 bases). The CDR3 has 16 residues. Germline V gene lookup returns CDR1 SGHRS and CDR2 YFSETQ. Trimming shortened V by 0 bases and J by 4 bases, and 13 bases separated the two germline ends. CDR3 bases: TGCGCCAGCAGCTTGGCCAAACAGGCCATCACCGGGGAGCTGTTTTTT. It codes for CASSLAKQAITGELFF. The full variable domain, in which reference TRBV5-1 and TRBJ2-2 provide the parts outside the CDR3, is KAGVTQTPRYLIKTRGQQVTLSCSPISGHRSVSWYQQTPGQGLQFLFEYFSETQRNKGNFPGRFSGRQFSNSRSEMNVSTLELGDSALYLCASSLAKQAITGELFFGEGSRLTVL.

About this clone: At one of its ends the junction is not consistent with the germline gene, which may arise from a read error. This chain uses TRBV7-7 with TRBJ2-3; 7 bases map to TRBD2. Looked up from germline, CDR1 is SSHAT and CDR2 is FNYEAQ (reference sequence). The CDR3 consists of 15 residues. The CDR3 spells CASSLGEGGTDTQYF. The CDR3 nucleotides read TGTGCTAGCAGCTTAGGGGAGGGAGGCACAGATACGCAGTATTTT.

V gene TRBV7-9 combines with J gene TRBJ2-7; D unclear. The germline V and J ends were trimmed by 1 base and 0 bases, with 7 bases remaining between them. Germline CDR1 reads SEHNR; CDR2 reads FQNEAQ (reference sequence). This CDR3 contains 14 residues. The CDR3 nucleotides read TGTGCCAGCAGCTTAGAGGCAGGCTCCTACGAGCAGTACTTC. Amino acid sequence: CASSLEAGSYEQYF. Full variable domain (outside the CDR3, taken from reference TRBV7-9 and TRBJ2-7): DTGVSQNPRHKITKRGQNVTFRCDPISEHNRLYWYRQTLGQGPEFLTYFQNEAQLEKSRLLSDRFSAERPKGSFSTLEIQRTEQGDSAMYLCASSLEAGSYEQYFGPGTRLTVT.

This clone was seen only once. The CDR3 here is CASSSERAFAYNEQFF. For the CDR3, the DNA is TGTGCCAGCAGCTCGGAGCGGGCCTTCGCTTACAATGAGCAGTTCTTC. This rearrangement joins TRBV7-8 to TRBJ2-1; D perhaps matches TRBD2 (6 bases). The CDR3 is made up of 16 amino acids. V lost 4 bases, J lost 4 bases, and 17 bases lay in between. Looked up from germline, CDR1 is SGHVS and CDR2 is FQNEAQ.